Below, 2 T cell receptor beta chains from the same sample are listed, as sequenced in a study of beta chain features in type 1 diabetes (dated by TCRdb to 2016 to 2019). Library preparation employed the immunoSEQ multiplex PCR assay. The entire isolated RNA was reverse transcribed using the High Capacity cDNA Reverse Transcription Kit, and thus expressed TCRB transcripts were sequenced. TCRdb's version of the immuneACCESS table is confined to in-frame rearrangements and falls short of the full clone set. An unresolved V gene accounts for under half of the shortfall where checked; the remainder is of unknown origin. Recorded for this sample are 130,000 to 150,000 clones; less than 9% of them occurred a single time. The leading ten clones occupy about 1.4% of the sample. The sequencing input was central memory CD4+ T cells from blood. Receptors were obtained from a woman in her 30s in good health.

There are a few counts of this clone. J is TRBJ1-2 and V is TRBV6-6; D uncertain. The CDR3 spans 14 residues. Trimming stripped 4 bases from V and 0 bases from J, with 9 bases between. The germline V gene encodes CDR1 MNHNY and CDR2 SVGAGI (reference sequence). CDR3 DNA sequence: TGTGCCAGCAGTTCTCCGTCAGCTAACTATGGCTACACCTTC. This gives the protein CASSSPSANYGYTF.

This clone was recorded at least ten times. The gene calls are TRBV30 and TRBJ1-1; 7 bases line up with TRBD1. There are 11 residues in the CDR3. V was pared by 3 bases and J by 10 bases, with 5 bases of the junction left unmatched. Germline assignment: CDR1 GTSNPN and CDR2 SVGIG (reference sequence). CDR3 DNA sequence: TGTGCCTGGAGACGAGGGACAGCAGCTTTCTTT. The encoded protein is CAWRRGTAAFF. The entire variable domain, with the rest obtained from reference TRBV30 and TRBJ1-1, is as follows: SQTIHQWPATLVQPVGSPLSLECTVEGTSNPNLYWYRQAAGRGLQLLFYSVGIGQISSEVPQNLSASRPQDRQFILSSKKLLLSDSGFYLCAWRRGTAAFFGQGTRLTVV.